Listed below are T cell receptor beta chains from one sample, sequenced in a study of blood T cells in healthy people across ages. TCRdb passed the 5' RACE reads through MiXCR, listing each CDR3 protein once. This sample yields approximately 1,700,000 distinct CDR3 sequences, of which about two fifths are seen a single time; more than 20% belongs to the top ten. The specimen was blood. These receptors were taken from a human donor in good health. The CDR3 runs from the conserved cysteine through the conserved F or W. Each record gives: J gene, V gene, D gene, clone size, CDR3 DNA, CDR3 protein. D genes are given only for firm matches. Clone sizes are given selectively: once, few, many, or a class where the clone is expanded.

>TRBJ2-7|TRBV20-1|TRBD2|many
TGCAGTGCCCAACAAACTCCGGGGGGATACTACGAGCAGTACTTC
CSAQQTPGGYYEQYF
>TRBJ2-7|TRBV29-1|-|few
TGCAGCGTTGTCATTCCAGGGAGGCGGTACGAGCAGTACTTC
CSVVIPGRRYEQYF
>TRBJ2-1|TRBV11-1|TRBD1|-
TGTGCCAGCAGCCCTCGACAGGGGGTTACGTATGAGCAGTTCTTC
CASSPRQGVTYEQFF
>TRBJ2-7|TRBV5-1|-|-
TGCGCCAGCAGCTTTTCCGGGACCAACACCTACGAGCAGTACTTC
CASSFSGTNTYEQYF
>TRBJ1-2|TRBV7-2|-|-
TGTGCCAGCAGCTGGGTGGGTTCGGACTATGGCTACACCTTC
CASSWVGSDYGYTF
>TRBJ2-4|TRBV29-1|-|-
TGCAGCGTTGAAGAGAGGGGGATTAGGGGCAAAAACATTCAGTACTTC
CSVEERGIRGKNIQYF
>TRBJ1-1|TRBV4-1|-|-
TGCGCCAGCAGCCCACAGGGATTGAACACTGAAGCTTTCTTT
CASSPQGLNTEAFF
>TRBJ1-1|TRBV9|TRBD1|-
TGTGCCACTTCGACAGGGCCTGAAACTGAAGCTTTCTTT
CATSTGPETEAFF
>TRBJ1-2|TRBV21-1|-|-
TGTGCCACTCACCGCGAATACTATGGCTACACCTTC
CATHREYYGYTF
>TRBJ1-2|TRBV20-1|-|-
TGCAGTGCTAGCCGGGCGGGGGTCGCGGTCTATGGCTACACCTTC
CSASRAGVAVYGYTF
>TRBJ2-3|TRBV6-5|-|few
TGTGCCAGCAGTGACTACGATAAAAGCACAGATACGCAGTATTTT
CASSDYDKSTDTQYF
>TRBJ2-7|TRBV5-1|-|-
TGCGCCAGCAGGCCCGACCTGGGGCGCTACGAGCAGTACTTC
CASRPDLGRYEQYF
>TRBJ2-5|TRBV20-1|-|few
TGCAGTGCTGGTTCAGCAGAGACCCAGTACTTC
CSAGSAETQYF
>TRBJ2-3|TRBV6-5|TRBD1|few
TGTGCCAGCAGACGCCGGGACAGAATTATCACAGATACGCAGTATTTT
CASRRRDRIITDTQYF
>TRBJ2-4|TRBV20-1|TRBD1|-
TGCAGTGCGGAGACAGGGACGGAGAAACAAGAGACCCGGTACTTC
CSAETGTEKQETRYF
>TRBJ2-3|TRBV27|TRBD2|many
TGTGCCAGCAGTTTATCGGGCGGGGGATTGGATACGCAGTATTTT
CASSLSGGGLDTQYF
>TRBJ1-5|TRBV7-8|-|-
TGTGCCAGCAGCTTACGTCGGGGGGGTATACAAGAGACCCAGCATTTT
CASSLRRGGIQETQHF
>TRBJ1-5|TRBV6-5|TRBD1|few
TGTGCCAGCAGTCCCGGGACAGGGAACAATCAGCCCCAGCATTTT
CASSPGTGNNQPQHF
>TRBJ2-5|TRBV15|TRBD1|-
TGTGCCACCAGCAGAGACCGGGGACAGGAGGAGACCCAGTACTTC
CATSRDRGQEETQYF
>TRBJ2-3|TRBV5-1|-|many
TGTGCCAGCAGCTTAAGGCAGGGGCTAGATACGCAGTATTTT
CASSLRQGLDTQYF
>TRBJ2-7|TRBV30|TRBD1|-
TGTGCCTCGGGACAGAGCTACGAGCAGTACTTC
CASGQSYEQYF
>TRBJ1-2|TRBV6-1|-|-
TGTGCCAGCGTTGGGCTGGGGGATGGCTACACCTTC
CASVGLGDGYTF
>TRBJ2-4|TRBV6-2/TRBV6-3|-|-
TGTGCCAGCAGTTACGTCCAGACGAACATTCAGTACTTC
CASSYVQTNIQYF
>TRBJ1-6|TRBV7-3|TRBD1|few
TGTGCCAGCAGCTTTGACAGGGGACCTGATTCACCCCTCCACTTT
CASSFDRGPDSPLHF
>TRBJ1-5|TRBV3-1|-|-
TGTGCCAGCAGCCACAGGACCGGGGGGTATGGCAATCAGCCCCAGCATTTT
CASSHRTGGYGNQPQHF
>TRBJ1-5|TRBV5-6|-|few
TGTGCCAGCAGCTTGGGGGGTTTTGGGTTCGATCAGCCCCAGCATTTT
CASSLGGFGFDQPQHF
>TRBJ2-7|TRBV4-3|TRBD1|-
TGCGCCAGCAGCCAAGATTGGACAGGGGTCTTCTACGAGCAGTACTTC
CASSQDWTGVFYEQYF
>TRBJ2-1|TRBV4-1|-|-
TGCGCCAGCAGCCATGGTACTGCGGTTGAGCAGTTCTTC
CASSHGTAVEQFF
>TRBJ2-7|TRBV28|-|-
TGTGCCACGGGGGACCCCATCGAGCAGTACTTC
CATGDPIEQYF
>TRBJ2-1|TRBV3-1|-|-
TGTGCCAGCAGCCAAACCGGGTCCCGGGGGACGAGCTCCTACAATGAGCAGTTCTTC
CASSQTGSRGTSSYNEQFF
>TRBJ1-4|TRBV6-2/TRBV6-3|TRBD1|-
TGTGCCAGCACCAAAGGCGGGACAGGTCGCGAACTGTTTTTT
CASTKGGTGRELFF
>TRBJ2-5|TRBV5-5|-|-
TGTGCCAGCAGCTTTTACCCCGTGGGGGAGCAGTACTTC
CASSFYPVGEQYF
>TRBJ2-1|TRBV14|-|-
TGTGCCAGCAGCCAAGACTTAAGAGAGCAGTTCTTC
CASSQDLREQFF
>TRBJ2-1|TRBV5-1|-|many
TGCGCCAGCAGGGACATAGGAGGCGATGAGCAGTTCTTC
CASRDIGGDEQFF
>TRBJ2-7|TRBV2|-|-
TGTGCCAGCAGCGCGGGACTCCCGAGCTCCTACGAGCAGTACTTC
CASSAGLPSSYEQYF